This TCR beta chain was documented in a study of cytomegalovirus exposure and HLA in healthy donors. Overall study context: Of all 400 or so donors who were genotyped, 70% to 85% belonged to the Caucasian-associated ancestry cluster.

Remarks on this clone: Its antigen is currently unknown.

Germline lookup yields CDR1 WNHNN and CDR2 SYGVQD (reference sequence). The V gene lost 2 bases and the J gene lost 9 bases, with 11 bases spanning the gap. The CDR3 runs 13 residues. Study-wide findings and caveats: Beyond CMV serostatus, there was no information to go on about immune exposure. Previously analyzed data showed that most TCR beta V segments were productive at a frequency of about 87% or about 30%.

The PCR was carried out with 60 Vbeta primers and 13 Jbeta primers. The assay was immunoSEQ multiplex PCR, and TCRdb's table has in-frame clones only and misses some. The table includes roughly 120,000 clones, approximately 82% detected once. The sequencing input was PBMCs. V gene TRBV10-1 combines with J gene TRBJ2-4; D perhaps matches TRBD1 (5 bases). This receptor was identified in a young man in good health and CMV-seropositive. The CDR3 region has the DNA TGCGCCAGCAGTGAGGGGGCTCTGGGCATTCAGTACTTC. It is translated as CASSEGALGIQYF.